The sequence of this T cell receptor beta chain was determined in a study of shared clonotypes between healthy human individuals. Study overall: With ages of 18 to 49, the donors were a couple of women and three men.

V dropped 6 bases and J dropped 7; count of bases not matched to a gene: 10. Germline V gene data show CDR1 as SNHLY and CDR2 as FYNNEI. The CDR3 covers 14 residues. This table comes from immunoSEQ multiplex PCR, and its TCRdb copy is limited to in-frame clones, with some not included. Of just over 2,000,000 clones in the sample, about 95% are singletons; the top ten hold 0.13%. All the donors were Caucasian adults who lived in Nashville, Tennessee. Input material: naive CD4+ T cells sorted from blood. As to subset: CD45RA+ positively selected. The TCR originated in a man aged 18 to 30 in good health. The chain combines TRBV2 with TRBJ2-5; 8 bases align to TRBD1. The CDR3 region has the DNA TGTGCCAGCAGGCCCCACCGACAGGGGCTGACCCAGTACTTC. Its protein product is CASRPHRQGLTQYF.